A single sample is the source of the 26 T cell receptor beta chains below, sequenced in a study of OX40 agonist ivuxolimab in advanced cancers. Sequencing used immunoSEQ multiplex PCR; TCRdb keeps in-frame clones, though not all of them. The sample lists 72,000 or so clones, around 87% seen once, with over 0.2% in the top ten. The source material was CD4+ or CD8+ T cells sorted from blood, sampled in a trial of the OX40 agonist ivuxolimab. These receptors came from an adult with an advanced solid tumor such as melanoma, head and neck, liver or kidney cancer.

V and J are TRBV6-1 and TRBJ2-1; TRBD1 matches at 7 bases. The CDR3 runs to 14 residues. Germline values: CDR1 MNHNS, CDR2 SASEGT. The V gene end was trimmed by 6 bases and the J gene end by 4 bases; junction bases not matched to a gene: 6. The CDR3 nucleotides read TGTGCCAGCAGCACCGCGGACAGGTACAATGAGCAGTTCTTC. Translating it yields CASSTADRYNEQFF.

This chain uses TRBV4-1 with TRBJ1-4; 8 nucleotides line up with TRBD1. V was clipped by 2 bases and J by 7 bases; unmatched bases: 6. There are 15 residues in the CDR3. Germline assignment: CDR1 MGHRA and CDR2 YSYEKL. CDR3 nucleotides: TGCGCCAGCAGCCAAAAGGACAGGGAGACTGAAAAACTGTTTTTT. Translation: CASSQKDRETEKLFF.

The genes are TRBV11-2 and TRBJ2-3; maybe TRBD2 (5 bases). The germline gives CDR1 SGHAT, CDR2 FQNNGV. This CDR3 spans 13 amino acids. V was clipped by 3 bases and J by 8 bases, with 12 bases between them. The CDR3, as DNA: TGTGCCAGCAGCTTGCAGAGGCGGGCTACGCAGTATTTT. Translated: CASSLQRRATQYF.

J is TRBJ1-1 and V is TRBV7-8; no clear D. Germline V gene data show CDR1 as SGHVS and CDR2 as FQNEAQ. The CDR3 is 13 residues long. Trimming took off 1 base at V and 6 bases at J, with 9 bases between the two ends. Written as DNA, the CDR3 is TGTGCCAGCAGCTTAGGGTTCAACTCTGAAGCTTTCTTT. Residues: CASSLGFNSEAFF.

This rearrangement joins TRBV7-9 to TRBJ2-5; D may be TRBD2 (6 bases). The tail of the sequence fits TRBJ2-7 better, so the J call may be wrong. CDR1 SEHNR and CDR2 FQNEAQ come from the germline V gene (reference sequence). This CDR3 spans 13 amino acids. CDR3 residues: CASRPSGSGEQYF. The CDR3 DNA reads as TGTGCCAGCAGACCCAGCGGGTCTGGCGAGCAGTACTTC.

The genes are TRBV6-1 and TRBJ2-7; 8 positions agree with TRBD2. The CDR3 is 13 residues long. Germline-derived CDR1 and CDR2 are MNHNS and SASEGT. Germline trimming cut 6 bases from V and 4 bases from J; bases unmatched to any gene: 5. CDR3 in amino acids: CASSPGGLYEQYF. The CDR3 DNA sequence: TGTGCCAGCAGCCCGGGAGGGCTATACGAGCAGTACTTC.

The V call is TRBV7-9, the J call TRBJ2-5; TRBD2 might be the D (6 bases). This CDR3 comprises 17 residues. The V end lost 4 bases, the J end lost 5 bases, and 23 bases lay between the germline ends. The V gene's germline CDR1 is SEHNR and CDR2 FQNEAQ (reference sequence). CDR3 in DNA: TGTGCCAGCAGCTCCCTCCGGGACTCTCGGCGGACTGAGACCCAGTACTTC. Protein: CASSSLRDSRRTETQYF.

The gene calls are TRBV10-3 and TRBJ2-1; possible D gene TRBD2, 5 bases. This CDR3 region has 13 residues. With 4 bases removed from V and 7 bases from J, the gap between germline ends came to 11 bases. The germline CDR1 and CDR2 sequences are ENHRY and SYGVKD. The CDR3 protein is CAISVEGGNEQFF. DNA of the CDR3: TGTGCCATCAGTGTCGAAGGCGGGAATGAGCAGTTCTTC.

The chain employs TRBV5-6 and TRBJ1-1; perhaps TRBD1 as D (5 bases). Trimming left V 4 bases short and J 3 bases short, with 19 bases between. CDR1 and CDR2 (germline): SGHDT, YYEEEE. This CDR3 comprises 16 residues. CDR3 protein: CASSTPLGRRDTEAFF. In DNA form, the CDR3 reads TGTGCCAGCAGCACCCCACTGGGGCGGAGAGACACTGAAGCTTTCTTT.

The J gene is TRBJ2-1, the V gene TRBV7-9; 11 nucleotides line up with TRBD2. In germline, CDR1 is SEHNR, CDR2 FQNEAQ (reference sequence). CDR3 length equals 14 residues. The ends lost 4 bases at V and 11 bases at J; junction bases unmatched: 7. CDR3 sequence reads: CASSSTSGRWQQFF. The CDR3 DNA reads TGTGCCAGCAGCTCTACTAGCGGGAGATGGCAGCAGTTCTTC. The variable domain in full, completed from reference TRBV7-9 and TRBJ2-1, reads DTGVSQNPRHKITKRGQNVTFRCDPISEHNRLYWYRQTLGQGPEFLTYFQNEAQLEKSRLLSDRFSAERPKGSFSTLEIQRTEQGDSAMYLCASSSTSGRWQQFFGPGTRLTVL.

This rearrangement joins TRBV29-1 to TRBJ2-3; D unclear. V lost 4 bases to trimming and J lost 0 bases, with 5 bases between them. The V gene's germline CDR1 is SQVTM and CDR2 ANQGSEA. CDR3 length equals 12 residues. The CDR3 DNA reads TGCAGCGTTGGTGTGAGCACAGATACGCAGTATTTT. The encoded protein is CSVGVSTDTQYF.

The V gene is TRBV5-5, the J gene TRBJ2-7, with a tentative D call TRBD1 (5 bases). CDR1 is SGHKS and CDR2 is YYEKEE in the germline V gene (reference sequence). Deletions cut 2 bases from V and 3 bases from J, with 9 bases between. The CDR3 contains 13 residues. In nucleotides, the CDR3 is TGTGCCAGCAGCTTAGACAGCCTCTACGAGCAGTACTTC. Translated: CASSLDSLYEQYF.

The gene calls are TRBV5-8 and TRBJ2-4; a weak D match, TRBD2 (6 bases). Germline values: CDR1 SGHTS, CDR2 YDEGEE. The length of the CDR3 is 13 residues. The V and J ends lost 0 bases and 10 bases respectively, with 11 bases between them. Here the CDR3 reads CASSLGEGRIQYF. CDR3 DNA: TGTGCCAGCAGCTTGGGGGAAGGGAGGATTCAGTACTTC.

The J gene is TRBJ2-7, the V gene TRBV10-2; maybe TRBD2 (5 bases). V lost 1 base and J 2 bases, leaving 12 bases between the germline ends. The CDR3 runs 15 residues. Per germline, CDR1 WSHSY and CDR2 SAAADI. The CDR3 DNA reads as TGCGCCAGCAGTGAGTTTGGGAGACGCGCCTACGAGCAGTACTTC. It codes for CASSEFGRRAYEQYF.

The chain links TRBV2 to TRBJ2-7; D gene uncertain. This CDR3 contains 12 residues. V lost 4 bases, J lost 7 bases, and 11 bases lay in between. Germline CDR1 is SNHLY and CDR2 is FYNNEI. The CDR3 reads CASSGLLREQYF. CDR3 nucleotides: TGTGCCAGCAGTGGGTTACTGCGGGAGCAGTACTTC. Based on the CDR3 plus reference TRBV2 and TRBJ2-7, the full variable domain is EPEVTQTPSHQVTQMGQEVILRCVPISNHLYFYWYRQILGQKVEFLVSFYNNEISEKSEIFDDQFSVERPDGSNFTLKIRSTKLEDSAMYFCASSGLLREQYFGPGTRLTVT.

The rearrangement uses TRBV19 and TRBJ1-5; 9 bases match TRBD1. Germline V lookup: CDR1 LNHDA, CDR2 SQIVND (reference sequence). Trimming took 4 bases from V and 2 from J; bases not matched to a gene: 12. The CDR3 is 18 residues long. The chain's CDR3 is CASSTLARTGDRNQPQHF. The CDR3 bases are TGTGCCAGTAGTACTTTAGCCAGGACAGGGGATCGCAATCAGCCCCAGCATTTT.

The V gene is TRBV2, the J gene TRBJ2-7, with TRBD2 matching over 10 bases. The germline CDR1 and CDR2 sequences are SNHLY and FYNNEI. The CDR3 is 16 residues long. V lost 8 bases and J lost 0; bases outside the gene matches: 10. CDR3 DNA: TGTGCCAGCGTCCCTGGCGGACTAGCGGCCTCCTACGAGCAGTACTTC. This encodes CASVPGGLAASYEQYF.

The V and J genes are TRBV7-9 and TRBJ2-7; a weak D match, TRBD2 (6 bases). Germline assignment: CDR1 SEHNR and CDR2 FQNEAQ (reference sequence). CDR3 size: 12 residues. With 4 bases removed from V and 4 bases from J, the gap between germline ends came to 8 bases. Here the CDR3 DNA reads TGTGCCAGCAGCTCGACTAGTTACGAGCAGTACTTC. Translation: CASSSTSYEQYF.

This chain joins TRBV9 and TRBJ1-2; tentative D call: TRBD1 (5 bases). This CDR3 has 16 residues. Deletions cut 4 bases from V and 5 bases from J, with 21 bases between. CDR1 is SGDLS and CDR2 is YYNGEE in the germline V gene. CDR3 amino acids: CASSPSAGTPRYGYTF. The CDR3 bases are TGTGCCAGCAGCCCATCAGCTGGGACTCCGCGTTATGGCTACACCTTC.

The J gene is TRBJ2-7, the V gene TRBV5-6; 10 bases are a match to TRBD1. V lost 4 bases and J lost 0; bases outside the gene matches: 10. CDR3 length equals 17 residues. Germline assignment: CDR1 SGHDT and CDR2 YYEEEE. CDR3 DNA sequence: TGTGCCAGCAGCCGACAGGGGGCCGGATTGAGCTCCTACGAGCAGTACTTC. Translating it yields CASSRQGAGLSSYEQYF.

The rearrangement uses TRBV7-9 and TRBJ2-5; D unclear. The V gene's germline CDR1 is SEHNR and CDR2 FQNEAQ (reference sequence). The V end lost 5 bases, the J end lost 5 bases, and 6 bases lay between the germline ends. CDR3 length: 11 amino acids. CDR3 in amino acids: CASSPMETQYF. DNA for the CDR3: TGTGCCAGCAGCCCGATGGAGACCCAGTACTTC. The whole variable domain, filled in from reference TRBV7-9 and TRBJ2-5, reads DTGVSQNPRHKITKRGQNVTFRCDPISEHNRLYWYRQTLGQGPEFLTYFQNEAQLEKSRLLSDRFSAERPKGSFSTLEIQRTEQGDSAMYLCASSPMETQYFGPGTRLLVL.

The gene calls are TRBV27 and TRBJ2-1; 12 nucleotides align to TRBD2. This CDR3 spans 19 amino acids. The J segment lost 2 bases and the V segment lost 0 bases, leaving 8 bases of the junction unmatched. Looked up from germline, CDR1 is MNHEY and CDR2 is SMNVEV (reference sequence). The CDR3 DNA reads as TGTGCCAGCAGTTTATCCAAGACTAGCGGGAGTACGGCCTACAATGAGCAGTTCTTC. Its protein product is CASSLSKTSGSTAYNEQFF.

In its sample, this clone was seen once. The rearrangement links TRBV5-8 to TRBJ2-3; 8 nucleotides match TRBD2. The J segment lost 3 bases and the V segment lost 4 bases, leaving 7 bases of the junction unmatched. CDR1 is SGHTS, CDR2 YDEGEE, per germline. The length of the CDR3 is 15 residues. The CDR3 loop is CASSAGLAETDTQYF. CDR3 nucleotide sequence: TGTGCCAGCAGCGCCGGACTAGCTGAAACAGATACGCAGTATTTT.

The CDR3 DNA sequence: TGTGCCAGCAGTTACTGGGGAGGGGAGACCCAGTACTTC. This translates into CASSYWGGETQYF. J is TRBJ2-5 and V is TRBV6-6; TRBD2 matches at 7 bases. The CDR3 covers 13 residues. After removal of 1 base from V and 5 bases from J, the junction contained 1 base not matched to a gene. Germline V gene data show CDR1 as MNHNY and CDR2 as SVGAGI (reference sequence).

The chain couples TRBV7-2 to TRBJ2-7; no reliable D call. CDR1 is SGHTA, CDR2 FQGNSA, per germline. The CDR3 is 14 residues long. Trimming took 3 bases from V and 0 from J, leaving 9 bases between them. The CDR3 spells CASSFGPSSYEQYF. CDR3 nucleotides: TGTGCCAGCAGCTTTGGGCCGTCCTCCTACGAGCAGTACTTC.

The chain carries TRBV7-3 and TRBJ2-4; no firm D call. Deletions cut 2 bases from V and 1 base from J, with 3 bases between. This CDR3 is 13 amino acids long. The germline CDR1 and CDR2 sequences are SGHTA and FQGTGA. The CDR3 nucleotides read TGTGCCAGCAGCTTAGAGGCCAAAAACATTCAGTACTTC. Its protein is CASSLEAKNIQYF.